The rows below give T cell receptor beta chains drawn from one sample of a study of T cell responses to AZD1222 COVID-19 vaccine. The assay was immunoSEQ multiplex PCR, and TCRdb's table has in-frame clones only and misses some. The profile shows roughly 130,000 clones, 86% of them singletons. Sequences were derived from peripheral blood, sampled on day 0 of AZD1222 vaccination. The receptor set was obtained from an adult in good health. CDR3s include the opening cysteine and the closing phenylalanine or tryptophan. The size entry is marked missing in some rows and otherwise reads once, few, many or a size class.

clone_size j_call v_call cdr3_aa
. TRBJ2-1 TRBV9 CASSVDGGRGNEQFF
. TRBJ2-1 TRBV14 CASSSRTSGLSYNEQFF
. TRBJ2-5 TRBV3-1/TRBV3-2 CASSQDSGGQETQYF
few TRBJ1-5 TRBV19 CASSIGGGWNQPQHF
. TRBJ2-5 TRBV28 CASSLSPVSLEQETQYF
. TRBJ2-3 TRBV27 CASRLTGWSGTDTQYF
. TRBJ2-7 TRBV6-1 CASSETLRGAMEQYF
. TRBJ1-2 TRBV7-2 CASSLGGGPQNYGYTF
. TRBJ2-5 TRBV2 CASSPTGETQYF
. TRBJ1-6 TRBV6-5 CASVREPAGDSPLHF
. TRBJ1-1 TRBV11-2 CASSLIRHTEAFF
. TRBJ1-3 TRBV5-8 CASSLWDRGEATIYF
. TRBJ2-2 TRBV4-1 CASSRLKQGTGELFF
once TRBJ1-1 TRBV5-8 CASSLEALPLNTEAFF
. TRBJ2-5 TRBV5-1 CASSPSGRFQETQYF
. TRBJ1-5 TRBV7-9 CASSPSGRHQAQHF
. TRBJ1-1 TRBV10-3 CAISGGQVNTEAFF
. TRBJ2-7 TRBV7-2 CASSLIAGTYEQYF
. TRBJ2-7 TRBV18 CASSLSYEQYF
. TRBJ2-1 TRBV9 CASSARSGSSYNEQFF
. TRBJ2-7 TRBV11-2 CASSSGTGGHLYYEQYF
many TRBJ1-2 TRBV29-1 CSVEGDRGPGYTF
. TRBJ1-2 TRBV28 CASSLQGRGYTF
. TRBJ1-1 TRBV7-8 CASSRTGNTEAFF
. TRBJ1-2 TRBV6-5 CASSYSESTGRGGYTF
many TRBJ1-2 TRBV29-1 CSVVEGGSISGYTF
. TRBJ1-1 TRBV7-2 CASSLVGAYSTEAFF
. TRBJ2-2 TRBV6-5 CASTPSGTTGELFF
. TRBJ2-3 TRBV14 CASSQNPGSTDTQYF
. TRBJ2-3 TRBV7-6 CASSLAVRDTQYF
. TRBJ1-6 TRBV9 CASSLVENGNSPLHF
. TRBJ1-4 TRBV4-3 CASSQELGPTGINEKLFF
. TRBJ1-5 TRBV30 CAWSSGNNQPQHF
. TRBJ1-2 TRBV4-3 CASSQEGGSGYGYTF
. TRBJ2-2 TRBV5-6 CASSLGRYTGELFF